Below are 32 T cell receptor beta chains sequenced from a single sample in a study of blood T cell repertoires in COVID-19. TCRdb's copy holds only in-frame clones and misses some; the assay was immunoSEQ multiplex PCR. In the table there are under 250,000 clones, about 80% of which are singletons. Sequencing was done on a sample of peripheral blood. These TCRs come from a man aged 45 to 65 with active or convalescent COVID-19.

This clone was counted a single time. The chain employs TRBV2 and TRBJ1-1, with a possible D match to TRBD1 (6 bases). Germline-derived CDR1 and CDR2 are SNHLY and FYNNEI. The length of the CDR3 is 14 residues. The V end lost 4 bases, the J end lost 0 bases, and 9 bases lay between the germline ends. The CDR3, as DNA: TGTGCCAGCAGTGGCGCAGGGGTGAACACTGAAGCTTTCTTT. It specifies CASSGAGVNTEAFF.

This clone came up a few times. The rearrangement links TRBV9 to TRBJ1-2, with D perhaps matching TRBD1 (5 bases). From germline, CDR1 is SGDLS and CDR2 YYNGEE. Trimming took 3 bases from V and 6 from J, leaving 21 bases between them. This CDR3 contains 16 residues. CDR3 amino acids: CASSARRGRGSNGYTF. For the CDR3, the DNA is TGTGCCAGCAGCGCGAGAAGGGGTAGGGGATCCAATGGCTACACCTTC.

The chain couples TRBV15 to TRBJ2-2; D not certain. This CDR3 region has 16 residues. The V end lost 1 base, the J end lost 3 bases, and 12 bases lay between the germline ends. Germline CDR1 and CDR2: LNHNV and YYDKDF (reference sequence). The DNA of the CDR3 is TGTGCCACCAGCAGAGGCGCCCAGGTCTACACCGGGGAGCTGTTTTTT. It yields the protein CATSRGAQVYTGELFF.

The chain combines TRBV7-9 with TRBJ2-3; the D gene is possibly TRBD1 (6 bases). Between the trimmed V and J ends, which lost 5 bases and 0 bases, there was a span of 18 bases. The CDR3 is made up of 17 amino acids. Germline V gene sequence: CDR1 SEHNR, CDR2 FQNEAQ (reference sequence). The CDR3 DNA reads as TGTGCCAGCAGCCCCGTTAGGGGGACACCCAGCACAGATACGCAGTATTTT. Translation: CASSPVRGTPSTDTQYF.

This rearrangement joins TRBV5-1 to TRBJ2-1, with 12 bases that match TRBD2. Germline V gene lookup returns CDR1 SGHRS and CDR2 YFSETQ. V dropped 4 bases and J dropped 8; count of bases not matched to a gene: 4. The CDR3 sequence is 14 residues long. The CDR3 spells CASSPGTSGYEQFF. In DNA, the CDR3 is TGCGCCAGCAGCCCCGGGACTAGCGGGTATGAGCAGTTCTTC. Full variable domain (outside the CDR3, taken from reference TRBV5-1 and TRBJ2-1): KAGVTQTPRYLIKTRGQQVTLSCSPISGHRSVSWYQQTPGQGLQFLFEYFSETQRNKGNFPGRFSGRQFSNSRSEMNVSTLELGDSALYLCASSPGTSGYEQFFGPGTRLTVL.

This chain uses TRBV19 with TRBJ2-7; 8 positions match TRBD1. Germline values: CDR1 LNHDA, CDR2 SQIVND (reference sequence). With 6 bases clipped from V and 5 bases from J, the junction kept 9 bases outside the gene matches. The CDR3 spans 14 residues. The CDR3: CASRERTGKDEQYF. As DNA, the CDR3 is TGTGCCAGTAGAGAAAGGACAGGGAAAGACGAGCAGTACTTC.

CDR3 region: CASSEQGVVHEQYF. For the CDR3, the DNA is TGTGCCAGCAGTGAACAAGGGGTCGTCCACGAGCAGTACTTC. This sequence joins TRBV6-1 and TRBJ2-7, with D perhaps TRBD1 (5 bases). The germline V and J ends were trimmed by 2 bases and 5 bases, with 13 bases remaining between them. The length of the CDR3 is 14 residues. From germline, CDR1 is MNHNS and CDR2 SASEGT.

This clone has more than one count but fewer than ten. The chain employs TRBV18 and TRBJ1-2; D gene ambiguous. Germline CDR1 is KGHSH and CDR2 is LQKENI. The CDR3 runs 14 residues. The ends were cut back, 8 bases at V and 4 bases at J, with 17 bases in the middle. This CDR3 is CASHPEIWAYGYTF. CDR3 in DNA: TGTGCCAGCCACCCCGAGATTTGGGCCTATGGCTACACCTTC.

The J gene is TRBJ2-7, the V gene TRBV6-8; D is perhaps TRBD2 (5 bases). This CDR3 comprises 18 residues. The germline V gene has CDR1 MNHGY and CDR2 SAAAGT. V was pared by 0 bases and J by 3 bases, with 21 bases between. CDR3 sequence reads: CASSYSRGRVVLFYEQYF. The CDR3 DNA follows: TGTGCCAGCAGTTACTCGAGAGGGCGCGTGGTCCTATTCTACGAGCAGTACTTC.

This chain uses TRBV5-6 with TRBJ2-7, with 9 bases that match TRBD2. Germline lookup yields CDR1 SGHDT and CDR2 YYEEEE. This CDR3 region has 14 residues. V shed 4 bases and J 7 bases; nucleotides not matched to a gene: 9. This CDR3 is CASSPLGTSREQYF. CDR3 bases: TGTGCCAGCAGCCCCCTCGGGACTAGCCGGGAGCAGTACTTC.

The chain links TRBV19 to TRBJ1-3; the match to TRBD1 covers 9 bases. With V trimmed by 6 bases and J by 2 bases, 8 bases remained unmatched. This CDR3 is 16 amino acids long. Germline V gives CDR1 LNHDA, CDR2 SQIVND (reference sequence). The CDR3 loop reads CASRGDRVATGNTIYF. The DNA for the CDR3 is TGTGCCAGTAGAGGGGACAGGGTGGCGACTGGAAACACCATATATTTT.

This clone was seen a few times. The chain links TRBV19 to TRBJ1-1, with D tentatively TRBD1 (5 bases). From germline, CDR1 is LNHDA and CDR2 SQIVND (reference sequence). This CDR3 has 12 residues. V was clipped by 3 bases and J by 5 bases, with 7 bases between them. CDR3 residues: CASSIKGTEAFF. The CDR3 DNA is TGTGCCAGTAGTATCAAGGGGACTGAAGCTTTCTTT.

This clone came up a few times. The J gene is TRBJ1-4, the V gene TRBV30, with D perhaps matching TRBD1 (6 bases). V was clipped by 5 bases and J by 6 bases, with 13 bases between them. The CDR3 runs 13 residues. The germline V gene encodes CDR1 GTSNPN and CDR2 SVGIG (reference sequence). CDR3 sequence (DNA): TGTGCCTGGGTGGACAGAGGGGATGAAAAACTGTTTTTT. Translated: CAWVDRGDEKLFF.

The genes are TRBV5-5 and TRBJ1-5; 9 positions match TRBD1. Trimming took 0 bases from V and 2 from J; bases not matched to a gene: 0. Germline CDR1 reads SGHKS; CDR2 reads YYEKEE (reference sequence). CDR3 length equals 15 residues. CDR3 loop: CASSLGQGGNQPQHF. The CDR3 DNA reads as TGTGCCAGCAGCTTGGGACAGGGGGGCAATCAGCCCCAGCATTTT.

There are a few counts of this clone. The chain has TRBV7-2 and TRBJ1-3, with D tentatively TRBD1 (6 bases). Germline assignment: CDR1 SGHTA and CDR2 FQGNSA. This CDR3 has 15 residues. Trimming left V 0 bases short and J 11 bases short, with 17 bases between. The CDR3 nucleotides are TGTGCCAGCAGCTTAGCCTGGACAGCCCGAAAGGCCATATATTTT. It codes for CASSLAWTARKAIYF.

J is TRBJ2-3 and V is TRBV6-1; 11 bases fit TRBD2. The CDR3 consists of 15 residues. Per germline, CDR1 MNHNS and CDR2 SASEGT. V dropped 0 bases and J dropped 5; count of bases not matched to a gene: 1. The DNA for the CDR3 is TGTGCCAGCAGTGAAGCGGGGACTAGCGGAGATACGCAGTATTTT. Its protein is CASSEAGTSGDTQYF.

The chain is built from TRBV19 and TRBJ2-3; TRBD2 matches at 9 bases. Germline V lookup: CDR1 LNHDA, CDR2 SQIVND (reference sequence). The CDR3 is 16 amino acids. V was pared by 5 bases and J by 8 bases, with 14 bases of the junction left unmatched. The CDR3 DNA reads as TGTGCCAGTAGTTCACGACTAGCGGACTCCCTCGGTACGCAGTATTTT. Translating gives CASSSRLADSLGTQYF.

The chain carries TRBV7-2 and TRBJ2-2; the D gene is possibly TRBD1 (6 bases). Trimming stripped 5 bases from V and 0 bases from J, with 13 bases between. This CDR3 region has 16 residues. The germline CDR1 and CDR2 sequences are SGHTA and FQGNSA. The CDR3 DNA follows: TGTGCCAGCAGCCGCCCGACAGGCGCGAACACCGGGGAGCTGTTTTTT. Translating it yields CASSRPTGANTGELFF.

The V call is TRBV6-1, the J call TRBJ2-7; a possible D gene is TRBD1 (5 bases). Trimming shortened V by 2 bases and J by 2 bases, and 10 bases separated the two germline ends. The CDR3 has 14 amino acids. Germline CDR1 reads MNHNS; CDR2 reads SASEGT. CDR3 nucleotides: TGTGCCAGCAGTGAAAATGGGGCCACCTACGAGCAGTACTTC. Translating gives CASSENGATYEQYF.

This sequence joins TRBV27 and TRBJ1-5; the match to TRBD1 covers 12 bases. Per germline, CDR1 MNHEY and CDR2 SMNVEV (reference sequence). This CDR3 has 17 residues. The V segment lost 6 bases and the J segment 5 bases; nucleotides outside the gene matches: 11. The CDR3 DNA reads as TGTGCCAGCAGACCTGGGACAGGGGGCCGTTTGGATCAGCCCCAGCATTTT. Protein: CASRPGTGGRLDQPQHF.

For this clone: This sample includes further DNA sequences coding for the same CDR3. The J gene is TRBJ1-2, the V gene TRBV12-3 or TRBV12-4; no clear D gene. The CDR3 is 12 amino acids. V was shortened by 3 bases and J by 4 bases, with 6 bases between the two germline ends. In DNA, the CDR3 is TGTGCCAGCAGTTTGCGCACCTATGGCTACACCTTC. Residues: CASSLRTYGYTF.

The chain carries TRBV2 and TRBJ2-2; D is perhaps TRBD1 (5 bases). Trimming stripped 1 base from V and 7 bases from J, with 7 bases between. From germline, CDR1 is SNHLY and CDR2 FYNNEI. The CDR3 contains 13 residues. This CDR3 reads CASSEGGVGELFF. CDR3 DNA: TGTGCCAGCAGTGAAGGGGGCGTCGGGGAGCTGTTTTTT.

This chain links TRBV9 with TRBJ2-1; 15 positions agree with TRBD2. Losses at the gene ends were 4 bases for V and 10 bases for J; bases not matched to a gene: 18. The CDR3 spans 19 residues. Germline V CDR1 and CDR2: SGDLS, YYNGEE. The chain's CDR3 is CASSRSGTSGGPTGGEQFF. CDR3 nucleotides: TGTGCCAGCAGCCGTAGTGGGACTAGCGGGGGGCCAACCGGTGGGGAGCAGTTCTTC.

The rearrangement uses TRBV12-5 and TRBJ2-5; TRBD2 might be the D (5 bases). Germline CDR1 LGHNT, CDR2 FRNRAP. Trimming removed 1 base at V and 9 bases at J, with 18 bases between. The CDR3 contains 15 residues. In DNA, the CDR3 is TGTGCTAGTGGTTTGGGATTGGACTCCCGCGGAGCCCAGTACTTC. As protein: CASGLGLDSRGAQYF.

This chain's CDR3 is CASRNPLGGDEQYF. The CDR3 DNA reads TGTGCCAGCAGAAACCCCCTTGGGGGCGACGAGCAGTACTTC. The chain links TRBV6-5 to TRBJ2-7, with TRBD1 as a possible D gene (6 bases). Germline V gene data show CDR1 as MNHEY and CDR2 as SVGAGI. CDR3 length: 14 residues. The ends were cut back, 6 bases at V and 5 bases at J, with 17 bases in the middle.

J is TRBJ1-2 and V is TRBV19, with TRBD1 as a possible D gene (5 bases). This CDR3 has 13 amino acids. Germline V gives CDR1 LNHDA, CDR2 SQIVND (reference sequence). The V gene lost 5 bases and the J gene lost 1 base, with 8 bases spanning the gap. For the CDR3, the DNA is TGTGCCAGTAGTGAGCAGGGTAACTATGGCTACACCTTC. Residues: CASSEQGNYGYTF. Filled out from reference TRBV19 and TRBJ1-2, the complete variable domain reads DGGITQSPKYLFRKEGQNVTLSCEQNLNHDAMYWYRQDPGQGLRLIYYSQIVNDFQKGDIAEGYSVSREKKESFPLTVTSAQKNPTAFYLCASSEQGNYGYTFGSGTRLTVV.

The chain uses TRBV3-1 (or the pseudogene TRBV3-2) and TRBJ2-7; a possible D gene is TRBD2 (5 bases). V was clipped by 3 bases and J by 3 bases, with 9 bases between them. The CDR3 is 13 residues long. Germline CDR1 and CDR2: LGHDT and YNNKEL (reference sequence). CDR3 bases: TGTGCCAGCAGCCAGGACTGGGGCTACGAGCAGTACTTC. Translation gives CASSQDWGYEQYF.

The chain couples TRBV5-1 to TRBJ2-4, with 7 positions matching TRBD1. V lost 4 bases to trimming and J lost 0 bases; unmatched junction nucleotides: 10. The CDR3 length is 17 residues. The germline V gene has CDR1 SGHRS and CDR2 YFSETQ. The CDR3 sequence is CASSPRTGLLAKNIQYF. The CDR3 DNA reads TGCGCCAGCAGCCCCAGGACAGGCCTACTAGCCAAAAACATTCAGTACTTC.

This clone was counted a single time. The V gene is TRBV7-2, the J gene TRBJ2-1; the match to TRBD2 covers 7 bases. The V segment lost 1 base and the J segment 6 bases; nucleotides outside the gene matches: 6. Germline-derived CDR1 and CDR2 are SGHTA and FQGNSA. CDR3 length: 15 amino acids. In nucleotides, the CDR3 is TGTGCCAGCAGCTTAGGACTAGCTCCCTCCAATGAGCAGTTCTTC. It yields the protein CASSLGLAPSNEQFF.

This rearrangement joins TRBV7-8 to TRBJ2-7; 7 bases fit TRBD1. The CDR3 length is 12 residues. J gave up 7 bases and V 6 bases, and 6 bases lay outside the gene matches. Germline V lookup: CDR1 SGHVS, CDR2 FQNEAQ. CDR3 sequence (DNA): TGTGCCAGCAGTCGCCGGGACAGAGAGCAGTACTTC. Translation: CASSRRDREQYF. Based on the CDR3 plus reference TRBV7-8 and TRBJ2-7, the full variable domain is GAGVSQSPRYKVAKRGQDVALRCDPISGHVSLFWYQQALGQGPEFLTYFQNEAQLDKSGLPSDRFFAERPEGSVSTLKIQRTQQEDSAVYLCASSRRDREQYFGPGTRLTVT.

The chain is built from TRBV19 and TRBJ2-1; weak D call: TRBD2 (5 bases). The CDR3 contains 13 residues. V lost 4 bases, J lost 3 bases, and 7 bases lay in between. In germline, CDR1 is LNHDA, CDR2 SQIVND (reference sequence). The CDR3 DNA reads as TGTGCCAGTAGTACGACTATCTACAATGAGCAGTTCTTC. Protein: CASSTTIYNEQFF.

The chain recombines TRBV12-3 or TRBV12-4 with TRBJ1-2, with 8 bases that match TRBD1. This CDR3 contains 13 residues. The ends lost 3 bases at V and 7 bases at J; junction bases unmatched: 4. The DNA of the CDR3 is TGTGCCAGCAGTTTTGGACAGGGAAGTGGCTACACCTTC. Translated, it gives CASSFGQGSGYTF.